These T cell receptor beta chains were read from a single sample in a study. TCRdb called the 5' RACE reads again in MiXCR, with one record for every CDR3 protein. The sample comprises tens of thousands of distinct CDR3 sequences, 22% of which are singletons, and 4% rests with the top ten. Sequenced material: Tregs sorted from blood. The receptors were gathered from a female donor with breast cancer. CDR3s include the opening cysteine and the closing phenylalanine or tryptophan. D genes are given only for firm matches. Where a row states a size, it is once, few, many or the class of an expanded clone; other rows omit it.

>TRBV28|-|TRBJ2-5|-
TGTGCCAGCAGCCGTACTCGTGGGGGGCAAGAGACCCAGTACTTC
CASSRTRGGQETQYF
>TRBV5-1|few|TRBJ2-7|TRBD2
TGCGCCAGCAGCCAAGCGGGGGGCTACGAGCAGTACTTC
CASSQAGGYEQYF
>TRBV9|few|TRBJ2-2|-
TGTGCCAGCAGCCCTACTGGGTCCTTTTTAAACACCGGGGAGCTGTTTTTT
CASSPTGSFLNTGELFF
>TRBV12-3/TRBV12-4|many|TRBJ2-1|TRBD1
TGTGCCAGCAGTTTCGGGACAGGGGGCTACAATGAGCAGTTCTTC
CASSFGTGGYNEQFF
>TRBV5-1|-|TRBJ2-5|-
TGCGCCAGCAGCTTGGTGGTTGGGTCAGAGACCCAGTACTTC
CASSLVVGSETQYF
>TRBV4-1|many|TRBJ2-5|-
TGCGCCAGCAGCCAAGGTCAAGAGACCCAGTACTTC
CASSQGQETQYF
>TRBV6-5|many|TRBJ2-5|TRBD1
TGTGCCAGCAGTTACTCGTACAGGGGCCAAGAGACCCAGTACTTC
CASSYSYRGQETQYF
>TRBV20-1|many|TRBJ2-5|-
TGCAGTGCTAGCTGGCAGCAAGAGACCCAGTACTTC
CSASWQQETQYF
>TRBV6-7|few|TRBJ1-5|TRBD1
TGTGCCAGCAGTTACTCACAGGGGGATCAGCCCCAGCATTTT
CASSYSQGDQPQHF
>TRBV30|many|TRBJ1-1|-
TGTGCCTGGAGAAGCCAGCCTGCCACTGAAGCTTTCTTT
CAWRSQPATEAFF
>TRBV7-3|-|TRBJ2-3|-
TGTGCCAGCAGCTTATCGGGCGGGATATCAGATACGCAGTATTTT
CASSLSGGISDTQYF
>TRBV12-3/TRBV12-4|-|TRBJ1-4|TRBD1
TGTACCAGCAGTGCACAGGGGGCGTCGGAAAAACTGTTTTTT
CTSSAQGASEKLFF
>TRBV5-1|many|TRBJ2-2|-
TGCGCCAGCAGCTTGGCCCAGGGACCGCGTTCCGACGGGGAGCTGTTTTTT
CASSLAQGPRSDGELFF
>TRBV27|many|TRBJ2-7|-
TGTGCCAGCAGTTTGGACCCCTACTACGAGCAGTACTTC
CASSLDPYYEQYF
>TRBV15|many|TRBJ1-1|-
TGTGCCACCAGCAGAGAGGGCAGTGACACTGAAGCTTTCTTT
CATSREGSDTEAFF
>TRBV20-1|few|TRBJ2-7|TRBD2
TGCAGTGCAAGGACTAGCGGGTCCTACGAGCAGTACTTC
CSARTSGSYEQYF
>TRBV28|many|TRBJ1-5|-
TGTGCCAGCAGTCCCCACAGGGCGGACAATCAGCCCCAGCATTTT
CASSPHRADNQPQHF
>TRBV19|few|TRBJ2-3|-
TGTGCCAGTAGTATACTTTCCCCGCCCGGGGCCGGACCGGGGGATACGCAGTATTTT
CASSILSPPGAGPGDTQYF
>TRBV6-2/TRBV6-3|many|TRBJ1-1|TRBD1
TGTGCCAGCGGTAACGACAGGGTCGGAACTGAAGCTTTCTTT
CASGNDRVGTEAFF
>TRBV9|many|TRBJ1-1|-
TGTGCCAGCAGCGGGACAGCTAACACTGAAGCTTTCTTT
CASSGTANTEAFF
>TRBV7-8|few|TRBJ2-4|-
TGTGCCAGCGGACATCGGACGGGAAACATTCAGTACTTC
CASGHRTGNIQYF
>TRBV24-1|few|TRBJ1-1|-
TGTGCCACCTCAGCGGGGGGCAGCGCGTCGGGCACTGAAGCTTTCTTT
CATSAGGSASGTEAFF
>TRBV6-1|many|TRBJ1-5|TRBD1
TGTGCCAGCAGTGCGGACAGGCAACAGCCCCAGCATTTT
CASSADRQQPQHF
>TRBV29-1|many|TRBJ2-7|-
TGCAGCGTTGACGAGGGGGGATCCTACGAGCAGTACTTC
CSVDEGGSYEQYF
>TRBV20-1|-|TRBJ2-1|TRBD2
TGCAGTGCTAGAGATGAGCCTAGCGGGAGAGGTTCCTACAATGAGCAGTTCTTC
CSARDEPSGRGSYNEQFF
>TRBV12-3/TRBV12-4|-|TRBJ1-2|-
TGTGCCAGCAGTTTACAAAACTATGGCTACACCTTC
CASSLQNYGYTF
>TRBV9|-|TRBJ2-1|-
TGTGCCAGCAGCGTAGACGGGATCGACAATGAGCAGTTCTTC
CASSVDGIDNEQFF
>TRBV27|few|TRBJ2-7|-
TGTGCCAGCAGTTTTTTAGGTACCTACGAGCAGTACTTC
CASSFLGTYEQYF
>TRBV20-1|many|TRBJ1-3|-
TGCAGTGCTACCGGGACCTACTCTGGAAACACCATATATTTT
CSATGTYSGNTIYF
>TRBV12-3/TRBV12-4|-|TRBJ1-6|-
TGTGCCAGCAGTTGGACAGCTAATTCACCCCTCTACTTT
CASSWTANSPLYF
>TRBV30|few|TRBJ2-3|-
TGTGCCTGGAGTGTAGTCGGAGATACGCAGTATTTT
CAWSVVGDTQYF
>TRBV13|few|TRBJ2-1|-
TGTGCCAGCAGCTTAGAAGGGACTTCCTACAATGAGCAGTTCTTC
CASSLEGTSYNEQFF
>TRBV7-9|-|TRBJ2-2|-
TGTGCCAGCAGCTTAGCGTTTTCTACCGGGGGGCTGTTTTTT
CASSLAFSTGGLFF
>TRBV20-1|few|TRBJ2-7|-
TGCAGTGCTCTCCTGGGGGAGCAGTACTTC
CSALLGEQYF
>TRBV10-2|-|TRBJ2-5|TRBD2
TGCGCCAGCAGTGATGGGGTAGCGGGAACACAAGAGACCCAGTACTTC
CASSDGVAGTQETQYF
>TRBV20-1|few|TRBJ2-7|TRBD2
TGCAGTGCTTCGGGACTAGCGGTTTACGAGCAGTACTTC
CSASGLAVYEQYF
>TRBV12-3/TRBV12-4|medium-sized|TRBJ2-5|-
TGTGCCAGCAGTTTATCGAGCTACGGGACCCAGTACTTC
CASSLSSYGTQYF
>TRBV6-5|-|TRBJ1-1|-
TGTGCCAGCAGTTACGCGGAGGGGAACACTGAAGCTTTCTTT
CASSYAEGNTEAFF
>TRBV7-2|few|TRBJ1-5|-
TGTGCCAGCAGCTCACAGGGATCAGGTCAGCCCCAGCATTTT
CASSSQGSGQPQHF
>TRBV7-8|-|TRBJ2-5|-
TGTGCCAGCAGCCGGCTCCAAGAGACCCAGTACTTC
CASSRLQETQYF
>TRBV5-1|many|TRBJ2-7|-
TGCGCCAGCAGCCGGGATCCGCGAAACGAGCAGTACTTC
CASSRDPRNEQYF
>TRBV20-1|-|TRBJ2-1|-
TGCAGTGCTAGAGATTTTGCGGGACGCGTCCATGAGCAGTTCTTC
CSARDFAGRVHEQFF
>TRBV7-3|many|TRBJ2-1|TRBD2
TGTGCCAGCAGCCCGACTAGCGCAAATGAGCAGTTCTTC
CASSPTSANEQFF
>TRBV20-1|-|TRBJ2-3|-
TGCAGTGCTGGAAAGGAGGATTTCGCCGCAGATACGCAGTATTTT
CSAGKEDFAADTQYF
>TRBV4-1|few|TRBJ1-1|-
TGCGCCAGCAGCCAGTTGGTTAACACTGAAGCTTTCTTT
CASSQLVNTEAFF
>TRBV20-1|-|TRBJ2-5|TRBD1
TGCAGTGCGCTGGACAGGGGGCTGGGAGAGACCCAGTACTTC
CSALDRGLGETQYF
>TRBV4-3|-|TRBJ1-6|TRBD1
TGCGCCAGCAGCCAATTGACAGGGTTCTTGACACCCCTCCACTTT
CASSQLTGFLTPLHF